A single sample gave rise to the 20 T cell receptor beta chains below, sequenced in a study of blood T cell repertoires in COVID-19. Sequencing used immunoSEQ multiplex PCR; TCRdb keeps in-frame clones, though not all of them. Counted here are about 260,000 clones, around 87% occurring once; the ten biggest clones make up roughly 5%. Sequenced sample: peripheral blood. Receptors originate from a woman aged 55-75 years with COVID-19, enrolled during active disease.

The CDR3 bases are TGTGCCAGCAGCAAGGCCAGGTTTGCCTACGAGCAGTACTTC. Translating gives CASSKARFAYEQYF. The V gene is TRBV21-1, the J gene TRBJ2-7; the table's D call of TRBD1 was not tested on the DNA. TRBV21-1 is a recognized pseudogene. The CDR3 length is 14 residues.

CDR3 nucleotide sequence: TGTGCCAGCAGCCGCGTCGACGCGGACTCTGAGCAGTTCTTC. It translates to CASSRVDADSEQFF. This sequence joins TRBV11-3 and TRBJ2-1, with a tentative D call TRBD2 (5 bases). The CDR3 is made up of 14 amino acids. Per germline, CDR1 SGHNT and CDR2 YENEEA. Trimming shortened V by 5 bases and J by 9 bases, and 17 bases separated the two germline ends.

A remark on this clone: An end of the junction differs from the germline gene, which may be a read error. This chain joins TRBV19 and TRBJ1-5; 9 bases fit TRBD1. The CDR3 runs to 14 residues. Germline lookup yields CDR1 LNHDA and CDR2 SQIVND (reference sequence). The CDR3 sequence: CASNIMTGGRPQHF. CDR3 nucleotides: TGTGCCAGTAATATAATGACAGGGGGTCGGCCCCAGCATTTT.

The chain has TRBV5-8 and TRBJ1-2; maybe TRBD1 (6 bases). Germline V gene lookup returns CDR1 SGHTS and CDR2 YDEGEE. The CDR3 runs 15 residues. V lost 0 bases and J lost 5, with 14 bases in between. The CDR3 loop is CASSLGTVASYGYTF. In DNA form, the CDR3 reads TGTGCCAGCAGCTTGGGGACAGTCGCCTCTTATGGCTACACCTTC.

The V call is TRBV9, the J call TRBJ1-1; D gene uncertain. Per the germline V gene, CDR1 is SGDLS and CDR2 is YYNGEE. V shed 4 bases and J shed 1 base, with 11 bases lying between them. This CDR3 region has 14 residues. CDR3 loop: CASSPPPGNTEAFF. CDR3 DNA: TGTGCCAGCAGCCCCCCTCCAGGGAACACTGAAGCTTTCTTT.

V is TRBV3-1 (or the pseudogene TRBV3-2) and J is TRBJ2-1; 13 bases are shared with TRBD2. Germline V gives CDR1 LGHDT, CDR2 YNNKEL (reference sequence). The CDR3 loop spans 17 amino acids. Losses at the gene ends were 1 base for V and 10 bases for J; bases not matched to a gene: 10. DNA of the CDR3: TGTGCCAGCAGCCAAGGACTAGCGGGAGGTATTCCAATCGAGCAGTTCTTC. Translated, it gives CASSQGLAGGIPIEQFF.

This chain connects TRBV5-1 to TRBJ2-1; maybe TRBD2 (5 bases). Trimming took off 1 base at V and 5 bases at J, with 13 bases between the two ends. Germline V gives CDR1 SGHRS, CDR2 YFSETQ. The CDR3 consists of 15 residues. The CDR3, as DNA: TGCGCCAGCAGCTTGATAGGCGGGTTTAACAATGAGCAGTTCTTC. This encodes CASSLIGGFNNEQFF.

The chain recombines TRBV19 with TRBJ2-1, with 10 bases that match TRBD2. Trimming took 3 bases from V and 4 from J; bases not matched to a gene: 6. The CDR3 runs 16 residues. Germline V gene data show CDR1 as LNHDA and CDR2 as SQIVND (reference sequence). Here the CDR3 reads CASSISSGSGYNEQFF. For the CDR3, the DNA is TGTGCCAGTAGTATCTCTAGCGGGAGTGGGTACAATGAGCAGTTCTTC.

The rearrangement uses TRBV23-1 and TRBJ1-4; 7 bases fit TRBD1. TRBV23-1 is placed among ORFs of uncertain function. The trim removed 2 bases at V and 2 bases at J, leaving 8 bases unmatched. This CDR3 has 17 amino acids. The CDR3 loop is CASSQTPRDSTNEKLFF. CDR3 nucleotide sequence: TGCGCCAGCAGTCAAACCCCTCGGGACAGTACTAATGAAAAACTGTTTTTT.

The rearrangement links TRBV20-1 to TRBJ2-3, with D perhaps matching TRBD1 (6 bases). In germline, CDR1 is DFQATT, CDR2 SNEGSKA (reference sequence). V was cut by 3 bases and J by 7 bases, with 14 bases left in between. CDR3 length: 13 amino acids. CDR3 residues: CSASAPTGHTQYF. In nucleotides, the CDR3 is TGCAGTGCTAGTGCCCCGACAGGACATACGCAGTATTTT.

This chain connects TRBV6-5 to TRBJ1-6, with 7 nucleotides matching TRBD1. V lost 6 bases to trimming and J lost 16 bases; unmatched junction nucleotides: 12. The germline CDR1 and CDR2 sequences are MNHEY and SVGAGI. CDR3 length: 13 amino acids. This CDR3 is CASSQNRGTALHF. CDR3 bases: TGTGCCAGCAGCCAGAACAGGGGAACAGCGCTCCACTTT.

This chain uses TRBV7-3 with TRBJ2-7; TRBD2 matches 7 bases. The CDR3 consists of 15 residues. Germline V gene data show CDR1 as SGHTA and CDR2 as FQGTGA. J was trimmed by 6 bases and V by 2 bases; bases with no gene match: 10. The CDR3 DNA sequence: TGTGCCAGCAGCTTAGGGGTCGCGGGAGCCCTCGAGCAGTACTTC. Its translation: CASSLGVAGALEQYF.

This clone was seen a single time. The CDR3 DNA reads as TGTGCCAGCAGCGCTGACAGTTTAAGCACAGATACGCAGTATTTT. Translation: CASSADSLSTDTQYF. V is TRBV5-5 and J is TRBJ2-3; a weak D match, TRBD1 (5 bases). CDR1 is SGHKS and CDR2 is YYEKEE in the germline V gene (reference sequence). This CDR3 comprises 15 residues. Deletions cut 4 bases from V and 0 bases from J, with 12 bases between.

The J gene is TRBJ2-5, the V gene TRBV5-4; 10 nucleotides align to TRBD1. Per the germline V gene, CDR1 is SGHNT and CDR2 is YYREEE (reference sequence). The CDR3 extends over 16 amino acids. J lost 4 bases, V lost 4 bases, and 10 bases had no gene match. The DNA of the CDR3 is TGTGCCAGCAGCGGGGGGACAGGGGCGTTGAGAGAGACCCAGTACTTC. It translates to CASSGGTGALRETQYF.

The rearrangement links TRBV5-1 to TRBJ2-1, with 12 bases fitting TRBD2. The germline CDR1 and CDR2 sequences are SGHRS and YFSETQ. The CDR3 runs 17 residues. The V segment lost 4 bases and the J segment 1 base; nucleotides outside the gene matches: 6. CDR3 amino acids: CASSPSGRAGSYNEQFF. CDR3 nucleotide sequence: TGCGCCAGCAGCCCTAGCGGGAGGGCCGGGTCCTACAATGAGCAGTTCTTC.

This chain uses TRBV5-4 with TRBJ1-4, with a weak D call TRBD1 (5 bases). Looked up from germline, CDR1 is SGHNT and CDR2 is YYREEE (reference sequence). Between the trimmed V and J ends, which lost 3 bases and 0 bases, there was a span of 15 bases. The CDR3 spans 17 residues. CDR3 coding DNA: TGTGCCAGCAGCTCTTCAGGGACTCGGGCAACTAATGAAAAACTGTTTTTT. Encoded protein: CASSSSGTRATNEKLFF. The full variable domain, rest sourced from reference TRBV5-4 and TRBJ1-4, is ETGVTQSPTHLIKTRGQQVTLRCSSQSGHNTVSWYQQALGQGPQFIFQYYREEENGRGNFPPRFSGLQFPNYSSELNVNALELDDSALYLCASSSSGTRATNEKLFFGSGTQLSVL.

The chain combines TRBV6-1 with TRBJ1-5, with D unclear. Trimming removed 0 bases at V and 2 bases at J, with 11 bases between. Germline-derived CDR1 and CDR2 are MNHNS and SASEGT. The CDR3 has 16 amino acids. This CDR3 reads CASSEAGVGGNQPQHF. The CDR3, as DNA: TGTGCCAGCAGTGAAGCCGGGGTCGGGGGCAATCAGCCCCAGCATTTT.

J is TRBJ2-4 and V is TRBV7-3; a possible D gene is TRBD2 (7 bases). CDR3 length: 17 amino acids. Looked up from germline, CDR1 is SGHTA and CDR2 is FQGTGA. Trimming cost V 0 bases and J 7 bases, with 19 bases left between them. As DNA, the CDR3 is TGTGCCAGCAGCTTAACCCCAGAGGGGGGGCGTGGGAACATTCAGTACTTC. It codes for CASSLTPEGGRGNIQYF.

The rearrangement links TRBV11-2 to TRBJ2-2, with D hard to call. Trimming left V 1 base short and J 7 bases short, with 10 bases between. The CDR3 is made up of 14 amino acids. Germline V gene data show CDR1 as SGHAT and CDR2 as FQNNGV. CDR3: CASSLAPGGGELFF. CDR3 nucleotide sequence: TGTGCCAGCAGCTTAGCCCCCGGTGGCGGGGAGCTGTTTTTT.

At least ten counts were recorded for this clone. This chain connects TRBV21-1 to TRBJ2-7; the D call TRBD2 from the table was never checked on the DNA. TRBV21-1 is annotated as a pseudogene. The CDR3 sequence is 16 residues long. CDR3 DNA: TGTGCCAGCAGCAAATGGCGGGGTTTTATTTCCTACGAGCAGTACTTC. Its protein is CASSKWRGFISYEQYF.